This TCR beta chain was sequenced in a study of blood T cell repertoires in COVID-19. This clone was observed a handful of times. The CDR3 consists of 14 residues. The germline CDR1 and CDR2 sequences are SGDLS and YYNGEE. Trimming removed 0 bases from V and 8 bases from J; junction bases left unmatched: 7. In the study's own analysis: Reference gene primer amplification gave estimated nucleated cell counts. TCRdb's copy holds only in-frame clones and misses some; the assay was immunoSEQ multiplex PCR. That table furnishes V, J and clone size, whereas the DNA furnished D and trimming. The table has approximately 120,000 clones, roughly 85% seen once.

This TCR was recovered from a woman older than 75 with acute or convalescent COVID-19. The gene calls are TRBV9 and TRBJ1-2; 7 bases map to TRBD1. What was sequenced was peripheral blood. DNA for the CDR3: TGTGCCAGCAGCGTAGGTGGCAGGGGGGAAGGCTACACCTTC. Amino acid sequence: CASSVGGRGEGYTF.